A single T cell receptor beta chain is shown here with its context. Its specific antigen is unknown. One base away there is no much larger clone; base qualities are not given. In the germline V gene, CDR1 corresponds to KGHDR and CDR2 to SFDVKD. Reading from cysteine to phenylalanine, the CDR3 counts 15 amino acids. The read is trimmed to its CDR3 DNA, 45 bases read in frame from base 1. V was cut back by 4 bases and J by 6 bases, leaving a gap of 16 bases between them. One collaborating source in Seattle enrolled patients while the patients were actively infected and followed the patients over time throughout the course of disease. The collaborating institutions used their own protocols to collect whole blood in K2EDTA tubes. For TCRbeta analysis, collaborator samples were shipped as frozen whole blood, as isolated PBMCs, or as DNA extracted from either sample type. TCRbeta CDR3 regions were amplified from genomic DNA using the immunoSEQ Assay, a bias-controlled multiplex PCR. On the authors' methods: The number of nucleated cells in each sample was estimated from the amplification of reference gene primers within the assay. Sequence reads were collapsed and filtered to measure the absolute abundance of every unique TCRbeta CDR3 rearrangement. For each sample, productive Simpson clonality was calculated as the square root of Simpson's diversity index across productive rearrangements. TCRdb re-hosts the immuneACCESS table, in-frame sequences only. Its copies lack some clones; in the studies checked, an unresolved V gene accounts for under half of them, and the cause for the rest is not known. Clone size and the V and J calls come from that table; the DNA yielded D and trimming. For this sample there are roughly 41,000 clones; under 90% appear just once. About 1.5% of the sample comes from the top ten.

The record originates from a study of blood T cell repertoires in COVID-19 (TCRdb year 2020). Regarding the complete study: The collaborator samples originated in the United States, Italy and Spain and spanned the acute and convalescent phases of COVID-19. The material from the prospective study consisted of cDNA or gDNA derived from T cells, B-cell-depleted T cells, or PBMCs. Subjects who had been exposed to COVID-19, were actively infected with it, or had recovered from it provided the deeply sampled blood TCRbeta repertoires that made up the dataset. The repertoires were released in a freely available public database meant as a resource for research on the immune response to SARS-CoV-2. The samples were drawn from the first 160 participants of the ongoing ImmuneRACE study and from under 1,500 subjects provided by 6 global collaborators. A de-identified subject ID, COVID-19 status, age in years and sex were almost always included in the sample metadata. Where HLA class I and class II types were available, the types were taken from metadata supplied by the sample provider, not from assay-based typing. The study at large found these results: How much clinical and demographic metadata was included differed by source and by participant, and the metadata was provided uncurated.

The receptor was derived from a man in his 60s with COVID-19, enrolled during active disease. The rearranged chain carries TRBV24-1 and TRBJ2-3; tentative D gene TRBD1, with 8 bases matching. Sequencing used peripheral blood. The DNA sequence is TGTGCCACCAGTGACCCTGACAGGGGAGGGGATACGCAGTATTTT. Translated, this is CATSDPDRGGDTQYF.